This T cell receptor beta chain derives from a study of T-cell reconstitution after alpha-beta-depleted transplantation in children (dated by TCRdb to the mid-2010s). For the wider study: T-cell immune reconstitution after TCRalphabeta/CD19-depleted allogeneic hematopoietic cell transplantation in children was quantitatively tracked in the study by means of TCR repertoire profiling. The paper's findings and limits, for the study overall: In some patients, the high TCRbeta diversity seen at day 60 was put down to recipient T cells and intrathymic progenitors that had survived conditioning. About two months after transplant, the apparently early recovery of alphabetaT-cell counts reportedly depended on just several hundred clones that had expanded rapidly and came from non-depleted graft cells. Over subsequent months, a decline in hyperexpanded clone frequencies was noted, and after one year, T-cell counts and TCRbeta diversity were mostly ascribed to newly produced T cells.

Libraries were constructed by PCR. Sequencing used an Illumina HiSeq 2500. Molecular barcoding was employed in the preparation of TCR libraries, with unique molecular identifiers being used to normalize TCRbeta repertoire quantification. TCRdb trimmed the raw reads at Q25, called clones with MiXCR and kept productive beta chains. Every distinct CDR3 protein forms one entry, paired with its most common genes and DNA. This sample comprises almost 250,000 distinct CDR3 sequences, about a quarter of them detected only once. More than 2% of the sample goes to the ten largest clones. For CDR1 and CDR2, the germline V gene lists MGHDK and SYGVNS. Including the terminal cysteine and phenylalanine, the CDR3 comprises 16 residues. The DNA shown is the 48-base CDR3, in frame from base 1. The V end gives up 2 bases and the J end 1 base, leaving 6 bases in the junction not matched to a gene. The sample's treatment or condition, from its label and the paper: allogeneic hematopoietic cell transplantation with graft depleted of TCRalphabeta T cells and CD19 B cells. Transplant recipients were children who received TCRalphabeta/CD19-depleted allogeneic hematopoietic cell grafts.

This clonotype has a count of ten or more. Its antigen has not been determined. No quality values exist for individual bases; no much larger clone is one base distant. The source material was PBMCs, sampled before TCRalphabeta/CD19-depleted stem cell transplant. The TCR was taken from a girl aged 2-10 years with Fanconi anemia, due to receive a stem cell transplant. Recombination connected TRBV25-1 to TRBJ1-1, with 8 central nucleotides matching TRBD1. The CDR3 here reads CASSEPHGTGNTEAFF. The DNA sequence is TGTGCCAGCAGTGAACCCCATGGGACAGGGAACACTGAAGCTTTCTTT.